The next 30 T cell receptor beta chains were all read from a single sample in a study of identical twins. TCRdb reprocessed the 5' RACE reads via MiXCR and lists one record per CDR3 protein. The data show 450,000 or so distinct CDR3 sequences, over 11% seen once. The same sample was also studied in work on yellow fever vaccine responses in identical twins.

Sequenced input: CD4+ T cells sorted from blood. These receptors all come from a woman aged 18-30 years in good health.

The chain carries TRBV3-1 and TRBJ2-3, with 9 bases lining up with TRBD2. V was pared by 1 base and J by 8 bases, with 4 bases of the junction left unmatched. Germline CDR1 LGHDT, CDR2 YNNKEL (reference sequence). The CDR3 is 14 residues long. CDR3 DNA: TGTGCCAGCAGCCAAGGAGCGGGAGGAGGTACGCAGTATTTT. Translating it yields CASSQGAGGGTQYF.

This chain links TRBV10-3 with TRBJ2-2; the match to TRBD2 covers 9 bases. The CDR3 runs 16 residues. Per the germline V gene, CDR1 is ENHRY and CDR2 is SYGVKD. V lost 5 bases and J lost 4; bases outside the gene matches: 8. The CDR3 nucleotides read TGTGCCATCAGTCTTAAGAGCGGGGGGAGCACCGGGGAGCTGTTTTTT. This codes for CAISLKSGGSTGELFF.

This clonotype occurred a few times. The V gene is TRBV11-2, the J gene TRBJ1-1; unclear D gene. Germline V gives CDR1 SGHAT, CDR2 FQNNGV. The CDR3 consists of 16 residues. Trimming took 5 bases from V and 1 from J, leaving 17 bases between them. CDR3: CASSPGSAFGNTEAFF. The CDR3 coding sequence is TGTGCCAGCAGCCCCGGGTCAGCCTTTGGGAACACTGAAGCTTTCTTT.

The V and J genes are TRBV7-9 and TRBJ2-1; 8 positions agree with TRBD2. With V trimmed by 5 bases and J by 4 bases, 7 bases remained unmatched. The CDR3 contains 15 residues. CDR1 and CDR2 from the germline V gene are SEHNR and FQNEAQ (reference sequence). CDR3 sequence: CASSPRGGVYNEQFF. The CDR3 region has the DNA TGTGCCAGCAGCCCCCGGGGGGGCGTTTACAATGAGCAGTTCTTC.

This clonotype was detected many times. This rearrangement joins TRBV12-3 or TRBV12-4 to TRBJ2-7, with TRBD1 as a possible D gene (5 bases). CDR3 length equals 15 residues. Trimming removed 6 bases at V and 4 bases at J, with 19 bases between. CDR3 loop: CASRIGHAPGYEQYF. The CDR3, as DNA: TGTGCCAGCAGAATTGGACACGCGCCGGGTTACGAGCAGTACTTC.

The rearrangement links TRBV20-1 to TRBJ2-5, with a tentative D call TRBD2 (7 bases). With 4 bases removed from V and 4 bases from J, the gap between germline ends came to 10 bases. In germline, CDR1 is DFQATT, CDR2 SNEGSKA (reference sequence). This CDR3 region has 12 residues. CDR3 in amino acids: CSANRGGETQYF. The CDR3 nucleotides read TGCAGTGCTAATAGGGGGGGAGAGACCCAGTACTTC.

This clonotype was seen only a few times. The chain joins TRBV5-1 to TRBJ2-7; 10 bases are a match to TRBD2. CDR3 length: 15 amino acids. Germline V gene lookup returns CDR1 SGHRS and CDR2 YFSETQ. V trimming: 1 base; J trimming: 7 bases; junction bases outside the gene matches: 8. The CDR3 bases are TGCGCCAGCAGCTTGTCGAGCGGGGGGGCGGATGAGCAGTACTTC. This translates into CASSLSSGGADEQYF.

As concerns this clonotype: One junction end does not reproduce the germline sequence, and a read error may be involved. CDR3 DNA sequence: TGCAGTGCCAGAGAGGCTGACTACGAGCAGTACTTC. This sequence encodes CSAREADYEQYF. This chain connects TRBV20-1 to TRBJ2-7; D is unclear. Germline values: CDR1 DFQATT, CDR2 SNEGSKA (reference sequence). This CDR3 has 12 amino acids.

V is TRBV7-9 and J is TRBJ2-1, with D maybe TRBD1 (6 bases). V lost 1 base, J lost 2 bases, and 12 bases lay in between. The CDR3 spans 16 residues. The V gene's germline CDR1 is SEHNR and CDR2 FQNEAQ (reference sequence). Here the CDR3 reads CASSLGQGMTYNEQFF. The CDR3 DNA reads as TGTGCCAGCAGCTTAGGGCAGGGGATGACCTACAATGAGCAGTTCTTC.

Only a few counts were recorded for this clonotype. The CDR3 is CASSYPPSGELFF. In DNA form, the CDR3 reads TGTGCCAGCAGTTACCCCCCTTCCGGGGAGCTGTTTTTT. The chain joins TRBV6-5 to TRBJ2-2; D is unresolved. The CDR3 is made up of 13 amino acids. CDR1 is MNHEY and CDR2 is SVGAGI in the germline V gene. The ends were cut back, 2 bases at V and 6 bases at J, with 7 bases in the middle.

The sample holds a few counts of this clonotype. The chain is built from TRBV7-9 and TRBJ2-3, with TRBD2 matching 8 bases. The V gene end was trimmed by 0 bases and the J gene end by 0 bases; junction bases not matched to a gene: 5. The germline CDR1 and CDR2 sequences are SEHNR and FQNEAQ (reference sequence). The CDR3 length is 17 residues. CDR3 in DNA: TGTGCCAGCAGCTTAGCTCGGACTAGCCCCAGCACAGATACGCAGTATTTT. This translates into CASSLARTSPSTDTQYF. The whole variable domain, remainder taken from reference TRBV7-9 and TRBJ2-3, is DTGVSQNPRHKITKRGQNVTFRCDPISEHNRLYWYRQTLGQGPEFLTYFQNEAQLEKSRLLSDRFSAERPKGSFSTLEIQRTEQGDSAMYLCASSLARTSPSTDTQYFGPGTRLTVL.

A few counts support this clonotype. The V call is TRBV12-3 or TRBV12-4, the J call TRBJ2-2; possible D gene TRBD2, 5 bases. This CDR3 is built from 14 residues. Deletions cut 3 bases from V and 5 bases from J, with 10 bases between. The CDR3: CASSLRAATGELFF. The CDR3 region has the DNA TGTGCCAGCAGTTTGAGAGCGGCTACCGGGGAGCTGTTTTTT.

The J gene is TRBJ2-3, the V gene TRBV7-9; tentatively, D is TRBD2 (6 bases). There are 17 residues in the CDR3. CDR1 is SEHNR and CDR2 is FQNEAQ in the germline V gene (reference sequence). The V end was cut by 0 bases, the J end by 3 bases, with 16 bases between. CDR3 loop: CASSLARGDGVTDTQYF. In DNA form, the CDR3 reads TGTGCCAGCAGCTTAGCGCGCGGGGACGGTGTGACAGATACGCAGTATTTT.

This chain connects TRBV6-1 to TRBJ1-1; 7 bases are shared with TRBD1. Germline-derived CDR1 and CDR2 are MNHNS and SASEGT. With 8 bases clipped from V and 0 bases from J, the junction kept 9 bases outside the gene matches. The CDR3 consists of 15 residues. The CDR3 DNA reads TGTGCCAGCTGGGAAGGGGGCTTATTGAACACTGAAGCTTTCTTT. Translating it yields CASWEGGLLNTEAFF.

The chain is built from TRBV5-6 and TRBJ2-3, with 7 bases matching TRBD2. CDR1 SGHDT and CDR2 YYEEEE come from the germline V gene. This CDR3 contains 17 residues. V shed 2 bases, J shed 3 bases, and the junction held 12 bases outside the gene matches. The CDR3 sequence: CASSLLSGAPTTDTQYF. The CDR3 DNA reads TGTGCCAGCAGCTTATTGAGCGGGGCGCCGACAACAGATACGCAGTATTTT.

This clonotype was observed a few times. The chain combines TRBV6-2 or TRBV6-3 with TRBJ2-7, with TRBD1 matching 7 bases. Germline V gene sequence: CDR1 MNHEY, CDR2 SVGEGT. The CDR3 has 15 residues. J gave up 2 bases and V 2 bases, and 6 bases lay outside the gene matches. The CDR3 nucleotides read TGTGCCAGCAGTTACGGAACACAGGGGACCTACGAGCAGTACTTC. It specifies CASSYGTQGTYEQYF.

This clonotype was seen only a few times. This rearrangement joins TRBV20-1 to TRBJ2-5; no clear D gene. The length of the CDR3 is 12 residues. The V end lost 4 bases, the J end lost 1 base, and 7 bases lay between the germline ends. In germline, CDR1 is DFQATT, CDR2 SNEGSKA (reference sequence). Written as DNA, the CDR3 is TGCAGTGCTAAGTCGGGCCAAGAGACCCAGTACTTC. It translates to CSAKSGQETQYF.

This clonotype was found many times. The rearrangement joins TRBV29-1 to TRBJ1-1; tentative D call: TRBD1 (5 bases). The CDR3 length is 14 residues. The germline V and J ends were trimmed by 4 bases and 4 bases, with 16 bases remaining between them. Germline V gene lookup returns CDR1 SQVTM and CDR2 ANQGSEA. The CDR3 is CSVATGGTVTEAFF. CDR3 bases: TGCAGCGTTGCTACGGGGGGGACGGTCACTGAAGCTTTCTTT.

This clonotype came up a few times. The chain carries TRBV20-1 and TRBJ2-7; no clear D. CDR1 is DFQATT and CDR2 is SNEGSKA in the germline V gene (reference sequence). The CDR3 length is 12 residues. V lost 2 bases to trimming and J lost 3 bases, with 8 bases between them. The CDR3 sequence: CSARSLYYEQYF. CDR3 bases: TGCAGTGCTAGATCCCTATACTACGAGCAGTACTTC.

Only a few counts were recorded for this clonotype. The rearrangement uses TRBV2 and TRBJ2-1; 8 bases align to TRBD2. Germline V gene sequence: CDR1 SNHLY, CDR2 FYNNEI. The J segment lost 6 bases and the V segment lost 2 bases, leaving 9 bases of the junction unmatched. The CDR3 has 16 residues. The CDR3 bases are TGTGCCAGCAGTGAACGTAGTAGCGGGGCCTCCAATGAGCAGTTCTTC. Translation gives CASSERSSGASNEQFF.

The chain has TRBV12-3 or TRBV12-4 and TRBJ1-3; D gene ambiguous. The ends were cut back, 2 bases at V and 4 bases at J, with 6 bases in the middle. CDR3 length: 13 amino acids. CDR3: CASSLMQGNTIYF. The CDR3, as DNA: TGTGCCAGCAGTTTAATGCAGGGAAACACCATATATTTT.

The chain has TRBV20-1 and TRBJ1-1, with D perhaps matching TRBD1 (5 bases). Looked up from germline, CDR1 is DFQATT and CDR2 is SNEGSKA (reference sequence). The CDR3 is made up of 16 amino acids. V lost 0 bases and J 8 bases, leaving 22 bases between the germline ends. The CDR3 DNA reads as TGCAGTGCTAGAGATTTGGTTGGGGCCCATCTAATAGAAGCTTTCTTT. Translation: CSARDLVGAHLIEAFF.

This chain joins TRBV20-1 and TRBJ1-2; maybe TRBD1 (6 bases). CDR1 is DFQATT, CDR2 SNEGSKA, per germline (reference sequence). There are 13 residues in the CDR3. V dropped 1 base and J dropped 5 bases, with 11 bases sitting between them. The CDR3 nucleotides are TGCAGTGCTAGAGGCAGGGGAGTATATGGCTACACCTTC. It yields the protein CSARGRGVYGYTF.

The chain recombines TRBV2 with TRBJ2-2, with D hard to call. Germline CDR1 SNHLY, CDR2 FYNNEI. The CDR3 totals 14 residues. V lost 7 bases and J 0 bases, leaving 9 bases between the germline ends. CDR3 sequence (DNA): TGTGCCAGCACGCAGGTTTCGAACACCGGGGAGCTGTTTTTT. Its translation: CASTQVSNTGELFF.

The CDR3 spells CAISEGSPSGANVLTF. The DNA of the CDR3 is TGTGCCATCAGTGAGGGCAGCCCCTCTGGGGCCAACGTCCTGACTTTC. The chain recombines TRBV10-3 with TRBJ2-6; no reliable D call. The germline gives CDR1 ENHRY, CDR2 SYGVKD. V was pared by 2 bases and J by 0 bases, with 8 bases between. The CDR3 covers 16 residues.

CDR3 DNA sequence: TGTGCCATCAGTGCCGCCCTCCGGACAGGGAAAGAGACCCAGTACTTC. Residues: CAISAALRTGKETQYF. The J gene is TRBJ2-5, the V gene TRBV10-3; 8 bases are shared with TRBD1. The V gene's germline CDR1 is ENHRY and CDR2 SYGVKD. The CDR3 is 16 residues long. The V gene end was trimmed by 4 bases and the J gene end by 3 bases; junction bases not matched to a gene: 10.

This clonotype has only a few counts. The V call is TRBV6-2 or TRBV6-3, the J call TRBJ2-7, with TRBD2 as a possible D gene (5 bases). V gave up 7 bases and J gave up 1 base, with 14 bases separating them. CDR3 length: 14 amino acids. Germline V lookup: CDR1 MNHEY, CDR2 SVGEGT. CDR3 sequence reads: CASTPLGASYEQYF. DNA for the CDR3: TGTGCCAGCACCCCACTAGGAGCATCCTACGAGCAGTACTTC.

This clonotype was seen more than once but under ten times. The V gene is TRBV11-2, the J gene TRBJ2-7; the D gene is possibly TRBD1 (6 bases). The CDR3 contains 14 residues. Trimming removed 5 bases from V and 9 bases from J, with 20 bases in between. CDR1 and CDR2 (germline): SGHAT, FQNNGV. CDR3 in DNA: TGTGCCAGCAGCCCGCAGACAGGTCCGCGGTCGCAGTACTTC. It codes for CASSPQTGPRSQYF.

In this sample, this clonotype turned up a few times. The chain is built from TRBV28 and TRBJ2-7, with 8 bases fitting TRBD2. CDR3 size: 14 residues. The germline V gene has CDR1 MDHEN and CDR2 SYDVKM. V lost 7 bases, J lost 2 bases, and 7 bases stayed unmatched. This CDR3 is CASKSGGPPYEQYF. As DNA, the CDR3 is TGTGCCAGCAAATCGGGGGGGCCCCCCTACGAGCAGTACTTC.

In this sample, this clonotype turned up a few times. This chain joins TRBV29-1 and TRBJ2-2, with 7 bases fitting TRBD1. V was pared by 6 bases and J by 7 bases, with 11 bases of the junction left unmatched. Per the germline V gene, CDR1 is SQVTM and CDR2 is ANQGSEA. CDR3 length: 14 amino acids. The CDR3 spells CSVLPGGMGGELFF. The CDR3 nucleotides read TGCAGCGTACTTCCAGGGGGTATGGGCGGGGAGCTGTTTTTT.